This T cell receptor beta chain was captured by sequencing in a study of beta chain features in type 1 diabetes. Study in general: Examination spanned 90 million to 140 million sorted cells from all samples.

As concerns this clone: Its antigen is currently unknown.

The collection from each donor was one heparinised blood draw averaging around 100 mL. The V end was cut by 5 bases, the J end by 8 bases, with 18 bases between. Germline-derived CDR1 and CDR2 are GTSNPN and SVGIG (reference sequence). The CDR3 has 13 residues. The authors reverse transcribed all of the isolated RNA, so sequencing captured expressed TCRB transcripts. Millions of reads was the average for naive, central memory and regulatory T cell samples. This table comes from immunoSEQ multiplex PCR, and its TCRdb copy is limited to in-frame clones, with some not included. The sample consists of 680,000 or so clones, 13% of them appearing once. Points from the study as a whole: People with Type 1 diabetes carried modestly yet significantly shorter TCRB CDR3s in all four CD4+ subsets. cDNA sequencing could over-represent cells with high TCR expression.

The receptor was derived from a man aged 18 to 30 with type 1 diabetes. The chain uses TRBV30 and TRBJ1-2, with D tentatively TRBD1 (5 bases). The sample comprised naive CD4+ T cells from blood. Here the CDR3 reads CAWGGIHRGGYTF. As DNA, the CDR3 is TGTGCCTGGGGAGGGATTCATCGGGGCGGCTACACCTTC. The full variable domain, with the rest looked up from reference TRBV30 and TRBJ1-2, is SQTIHQWPATLVQPVGSPLSLECTVEGTSNPNLYWYRQAAGRGLQLLFYSVGIGQISSEVPQNLSASRPQDRQFILSSKKLLLSDSGFYLCAWGGIHRGGYTFGSGTRLTVV.